This T cell receptor beta chain came from a study of graft-versus-host responses after intestinal transplantation. Whole-study context: Anti-thymocyte globulin induction was given to all recipients, followed by tacrolimus and steroids for two to four years.

A remark on this clone: Its antigen is unidentified.

Clones were read by immunoSEQ multiplex PCR, and TCRdb kept only the in-frame ones, dropping some. The sample has about 110,000 clones, 90% to 95% seen once. Per the germline V gene, CDR1 is SQVTM and CDR2 is ANQGSEA. The CDR3 is made up of 14 amino acids. The V and J ends lost 2 bases and 4 bases respectively, with 14 bases between them. This clonotype was obtained from a human donor who received an intestinal transplant. The sample consisted of unstimulated CD8+ T cells sorted from spleen or lymph node cells, taken before intestinal transplant. This chain joins TRBV29-1 and TRBJ1-2, with TRBD1 as a possible D gene (6 bases). This CDR3 is CSVERRGALYGYTF. Here the CDR3 DNA reads TGCAGCGTTGAACGGCGGGGGGCCCTCTATGGCTACACCTTC.